One TCR beta chain is described in this entry. Its antigen is still unknown. The data were obtained in a study of blood T cells in healthy people across ages. Researchers isolated at least 7 million PBMCs per sample. The total RNA that was extracted per sample amounted to at least 5.5 micrograms. A second PCR, run for 7 to 11 cycles, used a sample-barcoded 5' primer plus a J-beta primer mix. TCRdb re-called the 5' RACE reads with MiXCR, one entry per CDR3 protein. The sample lists around 940,000 distinct CDR3 sequences, just over 50% seen once, with 20% to 25% in the top ten. Trimming removed 4 bases from V and 7 bases from J, with 17 bases in between. The CDR3 runs to 14 residues. Germline-derived CDR1 and CDR2 are SGHRS and YFSETQ. Broader study findings: Naive CD4+ cell counts and diversity both ran higher in long-lived than in aged donors.

The clonotype originates from a woman aged 60-75 years in good health. Sequenced material: blood. V is TRBV5-1 and J is TRBJ2-5; the D gene could be TRBD1 or TRBD2 (5 bases each). The CDR3 loop reads CASSPREDRGTQYF. The CDR3 DNA reads as TGCGCCAGCAGCCCCAGGGAAGACCGGGGGACCCAGTACTTC.